This T cell receptor beta chain emerged from a study of shared clonotypes between healthy human individuals. Study context: CD4 naive cells filled three plates per donor, CD4 memory three, CD8 naive two and CD8 memory one. The study, taken as a whole, reports: Rarefaction showed sorted-subset sequencing was incomplete despite large depth.

Each of the donors was a healthy adult who was HIV-negative and had not had a recent acute infection or vaccination. The split of CD4+ cells yielded CD45RA+ naive and CD45RA-negative memory subsets. Profiling relied on immunoSEQ multiplex PCR, and the TCRdb table lists in-frame clones only, not all of them. The sample comprises roughly 1,000,000 clones, 75% to 85% of which are singletons, and around 0.47% rests with the top ten. Of note for this clone: Its target is not known. At one boundary the junction diverges from the germline segment, which might be a read error.

CDR1 MGHRA and CDR2 YSYEKL come from the germline V gene. This CDR3 has 15 residues. This receptor was identified in a man aged 18 to 29 in good health. Some clones in this sample may be carry-over from other donors' samples. The chain couples TRBV4-1 to TRBJ2-5; D unresolved. The closer fit of TRBJ2-7 to the DNA end suggests the J call may be wrong. The sample taken for sequencing was memory CD4+ T cells from PBMCs. Stated subset: CD45RA-negative fraction. The CDR3 spells CAGSQAEQSHYEQYF. CDR3 bases: TGCGCCGGCAGCCAAGCCGAACAGAGTCACTACGAGCAGTACTTC.